A single sample is the source of the 3 T cell receptor beta chains below, sequenced in a study of blood T cells in healthy people across ages. Together with a sample-barcoded 5' primer, a J-beta primer mix was included in a second PCR lasting about 7 to 11 cycles. TCRdb redid the calling of the 5' RACE reads with MiXCR, one entry per CDR3 protein. The sample shows about 1.4 million distinct CDR3 sequences, roughly 60% of them seen only once. Sequenced material: blood. Source of these receptors: a man aged 18 to 29 in good health.

This sequence joins TRBV7-2 and TRBJ2-7; 8 bases line up with TRBD1. Germline V lookup: CDR1 SGHTA, CDR2 FQGNSA. The CDR3 covers 15 residues. With V trimmed by 5 bases and J by 3 bases, 9 bases remained unmatched. CDR3: CASSNRDRSGYEQYF. The CDR3 DNA is TGTGCCAGCAGCAACCGGGACAGGTCCGGCTACGAGCAGTACTTC.

About this clonotype itself: Germline and junction disagree at one end, which may indicate a read error. This CDR3 reads CASSFRGSRTEAFF. DNA for the CDR3: TGTGCTAGCAGTTTTCGGGGGTCCCGCACTGAAGCTTTCTTT. The chain employs TRBV27 and TRBJ1-1, with D perhaps TRBD1 (5 bases). In germline, CDR1 is MNHEY, CDR2 SMNVEV (reference sequence). The CDR3 is 14 residues long.

In DNA, the CDR3 is TGTGCCAGCAGCATCAGGACCGGGAGCTCTGGAAACACCATATATTTT. Residues: CASSIRTGSSGNTIYF. The chain is built from TRBV7-2 and TRBJ1-3; D not certain. The CDR3 is 16 residues long. V was pared by 5 bases and J by 0 bases, with 14 bases between. Per germline, CDR1 SGHTA and CDR2 FQGNSA.